This T cell receptor beta chain emerged from a study of beta chain features in type 1 diabetes. Overall study results and limits: Patients and controls would share equally any PCR tilt toward shorter templates. Among patients with Type 1 diabetes, TCRB CDR3s were moderately but significantly shorter in every one of the four CD4+ subsets.

It was via CD45RO/CCR7/CD25/CD127/CD95/CD27 that CD4+ naive, central memory, regulatory and stem cell-like memory cells were sorted. Populations isolated by sorting all had purity greater than 95%. This CDR3 comprises 13 residues. Germline CDR1 and CDR2: SGHTA and FQGTGA. Trimming left V 0 bases short and J 6 bases short, with 6 bases between. Concerning this clone itself: Its antigen is as yet unknown.

Expressed TCRB transcripts were sequenced because the entire RNA isolate underwent reverse transcription. Repertoires were generated with immunoSEQ multiplex PCR, while TCRdb's copy carries only in-frame clones and drops some. Found here are 35,000 or so clones, about 65% of them singletons; the top ten hold 2% to 2.5%. Sequencing was done on a sample of Tregs from blood. This TCR derives from a woman aged 30 to 39 in good health. The chain carries TRBV7-3 and TRBJ1-5, with D uncertain. CDR3: CASSLTEGQPQHF. Written as DNA, the CDR3 is TGTGCCAGCAGCTTAACCGAGGGTCAGCCCCAGCATTTT.